This T cell receptor (beta chain) emerged from a study of spatial heterogeneity in lung cancer. Points from the study as a whole: Expanded alpha and beta TCR counts within tumors tracked tumor mutation counts.

Described time point: sample taken at primary tumor resection. This clonotype was counted between two and nine times. Its specificity is not known. Looked up from germline, CDR1 is SNHLY and CDR2 is FYNNEI. This CDR3 contains 15 residues. The germline V and J ends were trimmed by 6 bases and 0 bases, with 12 bases remaining between them. Individually, TCR cDNA molecules were each labelled with a unique molecular identifier. A single record per CDR3 protein comes from TCRdb applying MiXCR to the 5' RACE reads. The data contain roughly 11,000 distinct CDR3 sequences, about 12% of them seen just once; the ten biggest clones take up roughly 12%.

The starting material was lung tumor tissue, obtained at surgery. The rearrangement links TRBV2 to TRBJ1-5; D is undetermined. This clonotype was sampled from a female donor with early-stage non-small cell lung cancer. The CDR3: CASSPTGHSNQPQHF. The CDR3 region has the DNA TGTGCCAGCAGCCCCACCGGGCATAGCAATCAGCCCCAGCATTTT.